These 18 T cell receptor beta chains came from one sample sequenced in a study of blood T cell repertoires in COVID-19. The repertoire was sequenced with immunoSEQ multiplex PCR; TCRdb's copy has only in-frame clones and lacks some. The sample yields approximately 290,000 clones, approximately 91% seen once. Sequenced material: peripheral blood. The receptors were gathered from a woman between 25 and 40 years old with COVID-19, enrolled during active disease.

The chain links TRBV11-2 to TRBJ1-1; D call uncertain. CDR3 length: 14 residues. Trimming took off 2 bases at V and 4 bases at J, with 11 bases between the two ends. Germline V CDR1 and CDR2: SGHAT, FQNNGV. The CDR3 region is CASSLLFLGTEAFF. The CDR3 region has the DNA TGTGCCAGCAGCTTACTATTCCTAGGCACTGAAGCTTTCTTT.

V and J are TRBV5-6 and TRBJ1-2; 9 bases match TRBD1. The CDR3 extends over 14 amino acids. CDR1 is SGHDT, CDR2 YYEEEE, per germline. J was trimmed by 1 base and V by 3 bases; bases with no gene match: 1. The CDR3 sequence: CASSSDRGNYGYTF. DNA of the CDR3: TGTGCCAGCAGCTCGGACAGGGGTAACTATGGCTACACCTTC.

The CDR3 sequence: CASSFAGGGAYEQYF. The CDR3 bases are TGTGCCAGCAGTTTTGCGGGGGGAGGTGCCTACGAGCAGTACTTC. The V and J genes are TRBV27 and TRBJ2-7; 8 bases line up with TRBD2. The CDR3 is 15 amino acids. J gave up 2 bases and V 3 bases, and 6 bases lay outside the gene matches. Germline V gives CDR1 MNHEY, CDR2 SMNVEV (reference sequence).

J is TRBJ2-7 and V is TRBV11-2; D perhaps matches TRBD2 (6 bases). Germline V gene data show CDR1 as SGHAT and CDR2 as FQNNGV. The CDR3 sequence is 12 residues long. V was cut by 3 bases and J by 4 bases, with 7 bases left in between. The CDR3 nucleotides read TGTGCCAGCAGCTTCGGGAGTTACGAGCAGTACTTC. This encodes CASSFGSYEQYF.

The V and J genes are TRBV6-6 and TRBJ2-5, with TRBD2 matching over 10 bases. Germline V gives CDR1 MNHNY, CDR2 SVGAGI (reference sequence). CDR3 size: 13 residues. V shed 5 bases and J 5 bases; nucleotides not matched to a gene: 2. The CDR3 DNA reads TGTGCCAGCAGTCCACTAGCGGGGGAGACCCAGTACTTC. The encoded protein is CASSPLAGETQYF.

V is TRBV4-1 and J is TRBJ1-1; a weak D match, TRBD1 (6 bases). CDR3 length: 16 residues. The V gene lost 3 bases and the J gene lost 0 bases, with 14 bases spanning the gap. The germline V gene has CDR1 MGHRA and CDR2 YSYEKL. The CDR3 region is CASSHSRTVMNTEAFF. CDR3 DNA: TGCGCCAGCAGCCATTCTCGGACAGTCATGAACACTGAAGCTTTCTTT.

The J gene is TRBJ1-1, the V gene TRBV12-5; TRBD1 might be the D (5 bases). Germline CDR1 LGHNT, CDR2 FRNRAP. The V end was cut by 2 bases, the J end by 4 bases, with 14 bases between. This CDR3 region has 15 residues. Here the CDR3 reads CASGLRQGGGTEAFF. Here the CDR3 DNA reads TGTGCTAGTGGTTTGAGGCAGGGCGGGGGCACTGAAGCTTTCTTT.

The rearrangement links TRBV9 to TRBJ2-1; tentatively, D is TRBD1 (5 bases). Trimming took off 0 bases at V and 8 bases at J, with 15 bases between the two ends. Germline CDR1 is SGDLS and CDR2 is YYNGEE. The CDR3 is made up of 15 amino acids. CDR3 DNA: TGTGCCAGCAGCGTAGGGGCAGGGAAAGGTGATGAGCAGTTCTTC. Amino acid sequence: CASSVGAGKGDEQFF.

J is TRBJ1-5 and V is TRBV6-2 or TRBV6-3, with a weak D call TRBD1 (5 bases). Germline CDR1 reads MNHEY; CDR2 reads SVGEGT. The CDR3 has 14 residues. V gave up 3 bases and J gave up 7 bases, with 13 bases separating them. CDR3 bases: TGTGCCAGCAGTTATTACCAGGGTCCCCAGCCCCAGCATTTT. It yields the protein CASSYYQGPQPQHF.

To note about this clone: One junction end does not reproduce the germline sequence, and a read error may be involved. This chain uses TRBV6-5 with TRBJ2-7; 11 bases are shared with TRBD1. This CDR3 region has 13 residues. Germline values: CDR1 MNHEY, CDR2 SVGAGI. The CDR3 coding sequence is TGTGCCAGCAGGACCCGGGACAGGGGGGCCACCTTCTTC. This codes for CASRTRDRGATFF.

CDR3 protein: CASSLRGGTEAFF. The CDR3 region has the DNA TGTGCCAGCAGCTTAAGGGGGGGCACTGAAGCTTTCTTT. The rearrangement uses TRBV7-2 and TRBJ1-1, with TRBD1 as a possible D gene (6 bases). Germline V CDR1 and CDR2: SGHTA, FQGNSA. V lost 2 bases and J 4 bases, leaving 8 bases between the germline ends. The CDR3 loop spans 13 amino acids.

V usage is TRBV25-1 and J usage is TRBJ2-1; 8 nucleotides match TRBD2. Germline V lookup: CDR1 MGHDK, CDR2 SYGVNS. The CDR3 is made up of 14 amino acids. Trimming at V came to 7 bases and at J to 8 bases, leaving 10 bases not matched to a gene. The CDR3 protein is CASTGREGGDEQFF. Here the CDR3 DNA reads TGTGCCAGCACCGGACGGGAGGGGGGTGATGAGCAGTTCTTC. Full variable domain (rest looked up from reference TRBV25-1 and TRBJ2-1): EADIYQTPRYLVIGTGKKITLECSQTMGHDKMYWYQQDPGMELHLIHYSYGVNSTEKGDLSSESTVSRIRTEHFPLTLESARPSHTSQYLCASTGREGGDEQFFGPGTRLTVL.

The chain carries TRBV7-3 and TRBJ1-1; D gene unclear. The CDR3 has 14 amino acids. V lost 8 bases, J lost 2 bases, and 15 bases lay in between. CDR1 is SGHTA, CDR2 FQGTGA, per germline. The CDR3 loop is CASAKTTLNTEAFF. The CDR3 DNA follows: TGTGCCAGCGCTAAGACTACCCTCAACACTGAAGCTTTCTTT.

This clone has just one count. V usage is TRBV5-6 and J usage is TRBJ2-7; TRBD2 aligns across 11 bases. Germline-derived CDR1 and CDR2 are SGHDT and YYEEEE. This CDR3 has 16 residues. J was trimmed by 4 bases and V by 0 bases; bases with no gene match: 6. DNA for the CDR3: TGTGCCAGCAGCTTGGAGGCTAGCGGGAGGAGTTACGAGCAGTACTTC. Translated: CASSLEASGRSYEQYF.

The chain couples TRBV3-1 (or the pseudogene TRBV3-2) to TRBJ2-7; possible D gene TRBD2, 6 bases. V lost 0 bases to trimming and J lost 5 bases, with 8 bases between them. The germline CDR1 and CDR2 sequences are LGHDT and YNNKEL (reference sequence). This CDR3 spans 13 amino acids. The CDR3 reads CASSQDRGNEQYF. The DNA for the CDR3 is TGTGCCAGCAGCCAAGATCGGGGGAACGAGCAGTACTTC.

The chain employs TRBV2 and TRBJ2-5; maybe TRBD1 (6 bases). Per the germline V gene, CDR1 is SNHLY and CDR2 is FYNNEI. The CDR3 runs 15 residues. V dropped 6 bases and J dropped 2 bases, with 16 bases sitting between them. CDR3 coding DNA: TGTGCCAGCAGCGCCCTAGGGACAAATCAAGAGACCCAGTACTTC. This gives the protein CASSALGTNQETQYF. Filled out from reference TRBV2 and TRBJ2-5, the complete variable domain reads EPEVTQTPSHQVTQMGQEVILRCVPISNHLYFYWYRQILGQKVEFLVSFYNNEISEKSEIFDDQFSVERPDGSNFTLKIRSTKLEDSAMYFCASSALGTNQETQYFGPGTRLLVL.

J is TRBJ1-1 and V is TRBV29-1; 9 bases match TRBD1. V was clipped by 7 bases and J by 6 bases; unmatched bases: 9. Germline CDR1 and CDR2: SQVTM and ANQGSEA. This CDR3 contains 13 residues. This chain's CDR3 is CSGLQQGASEAFF. In nucleotides, the CDR3 is TGCAGCGGACTCCAACAGGGGGCGTCTGAAGCTTTCTTT. Filled out from reference TRBV29-1 and TRBJ1-1, the complete variable domain reads SAVISQKPSRDICQRGTSLTIQCQVDSQVTMMFWYRQQPGQSLTLIATANQGSEATYESGFVIDKFPISRPNLTFSTLTVSNMSPEDSSIYLCSGLQQGASEAFFGQGTRLTVV.

The V and J genes are TRBV7-9 and TRBJ1-2; D is ambiguous. Germline V lookup: CDR1 SEHNR, CDR2 FQNEAQ (reference sequence). The CDR3 runs 12 residues. V was trimmed by 3 bases and J by 7 bases, leaving 9 bases between them. The CDR3 loop is CASSFYGSGYTF. Here the CDR3 DNA reads TGTGCCAGCAGCTTTTACGGGAGTGGCTACACCTTC. Full variable domain (remainder filled in from reference TRBV7-9 and TRBJ1-2): DTGVSQNPRHKITKRGQNVTFRCDPISEHNRLYWYRQTLGQGPEFLTYFQNEAQLEKSRLLSDRFSAERPKGSFSTLEIQRTEQGDSAMYLCASSFYGSGYTFGSGTRLTVV.